This TCR beta chain was found in a study of blood T cell repertoires in COVID-19 (dated by TCRdb to about 2020). For the study in its entirety: Collaborator samples came from the United States, Italy and Spain and covered acute and convalescent phases of COVID-19. Subjects who had been exposed to COVID-19, were actively infected with it, or had recovered from it provided the deeply sampled blood TCRbeta repertoires that made up the dataset. The sample metadata nearly always contained a de-identified subject ID, COVID-19 status, age in years and sex. The repertoires were released in a freely available public database intended as a resource for research on the immune response to SARS-CoV-2. Samples came from the ongoing ImmuneRACE study (first 160 participants) plus 1,254 subjects from 6 global collaborators. Where HLA class I and class II types were available, the types were taken from metadata supplied by the sample provider, not from assay-based typing. The material from the prospective study consisted of cDNA or gDNA derived from T cells, B-cell-depleted T cells, or PBMCs.

The immunoSEQ Assay, a bias-controlled multiplex PCR, was used to amplify TCRbeta CDR3 regions from genomic DNA. The paper's data handling went like this. Within the assay, amplification of reference gene primers was used to estimate how many nucleated cells each sample contained. To quantify the absolute abundance of each unique TCRbeta CDR3 rearrangement, sequence reads were collapsed and filtered. For each sample, productive Simpson clonality was calculated by taking the square root of Simpson's diversity index across productive rearrangements. This is the immuneACCESS table as TCRdb keeps it, with only in-frame sequences that have V and J called. A part of the clones is gone; compared with another copy, unresolved V genes explain less than half, and the rest is unexplained. The V and J calls and clone size are taken from that table; D and trimming were inferred from the DNA. In this sample the table shows approximately 100,000 clones, around nine tenths of which occur a single time. The ten largest clones represent around 3.1% of the sample.

The paper's findings and limits, for the study overall: How much clinical and demographic metadata was included differed by source and by participant, and the metadata was provided uncurated.

The CDR3 runs 13 residues from the cysteine to the phenylalanine. Here the CDR3 DNA is all that survives: 39 bases in frame from base 1. CDR1 is given as LNHDA and CDR2 as SQIVND, both from the germline V gene (reference sequence). The trim is 3 bases for V and 3 bases for J, with a gap of 6 bases between the germline ends. Remarks on this clone: Its target antigen remains unknown. The sample holds no much larger clone one base away, and base qualities are not on file.

The collaborating institutions used their own protocols to collect whole blood in K2EDTA tubes. Collaborator samples were shipped for TCRbeta analysis as frozen whole blood, isolated PBMCs, or DNA extracted from either sample type. The sample consisted of peripheral blood. This sequence uses TRBV19 and TRBJ1-5, with the D gene uncertain. The clonotype comes from a man between 50 and 59 years old in a cohort sampled during active COVID-19. This receptor carries the CDR3 CASSIPDNQPQHF. DNA sequence: TGTGCCAGTAGTATTCCAGACAATCAGCCCCAGCATTTT. Joined to the reference TRBV19 and TRBJ1-5 proteins, this CDR3 gives the full variable domain: DGGITQSPKYLFRKEGQNVTLSCEQNLNHDAMYWYRQDPGQGLRLIYYSQIVNDFQKGDIAEGYSVSREKKESFPLTVTSAQKNPTAFYLCASSIPDNQPQHFGDGTRLSIL.